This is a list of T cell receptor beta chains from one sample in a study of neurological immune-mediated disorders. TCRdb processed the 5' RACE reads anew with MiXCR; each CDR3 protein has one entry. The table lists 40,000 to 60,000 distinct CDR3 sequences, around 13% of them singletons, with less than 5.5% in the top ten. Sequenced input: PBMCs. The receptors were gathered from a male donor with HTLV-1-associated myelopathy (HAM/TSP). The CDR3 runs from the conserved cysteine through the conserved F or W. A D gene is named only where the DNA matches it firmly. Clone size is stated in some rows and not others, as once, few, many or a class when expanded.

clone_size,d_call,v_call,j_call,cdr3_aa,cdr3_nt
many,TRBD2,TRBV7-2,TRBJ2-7,CASSLGTSPYEQYF,TGTGCCAGCAGCTTAGGGACTAGTCCCTACGAGCAGTACTTC
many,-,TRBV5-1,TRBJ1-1,CASSLVGRGGTEAFF,TGCGCCAGCAGCTTGGTCGGGAGGGGAGGCACTGAAGCTTTCTTT
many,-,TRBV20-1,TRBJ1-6,CSAREAASSYNSPLHF,TGCAGTGCTAGAGAGGCAGCGAGCTCCTATAATTCACCCCTCCACTTT
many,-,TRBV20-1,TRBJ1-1,CSARVALTGGVNTEAFF,TGCAGTGCTAGAGTAGCGCTTACCGGGGGGGTGAACACTGAAGCTTTCTTT
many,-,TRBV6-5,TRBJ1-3,CASSYGTDSGNTIYF,TGTGCCAGCAGTTACGGCACGGACTCTGGAAACACCATATATTTT
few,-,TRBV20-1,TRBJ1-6,CSARTSGSYNSPLHF,TGCAGTGCCCGTACCTCGGGCTCCTATAATTCACCCCTCCACTTT
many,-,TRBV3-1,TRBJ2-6,CASSQVSGAGRGANVLTF,TGTGCCAGCAGCCAAGTATCAGGGGCGGGTAGAGGGGCCAACGTCCTGACTTTC
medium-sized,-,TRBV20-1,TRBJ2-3,CSAPNRGRGTDTQYF,TGCAGTGCTCCAAATCGGGGGCGAGGCACAGATACGCAGTATTTT
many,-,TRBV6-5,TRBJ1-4,CASSYSATTNEKLFF,TGTGCCAGCAGTTACTCGGCAACAACTAATGAAAAACTGTTTTTT
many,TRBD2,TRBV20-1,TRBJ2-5,CSARDPSGGRETQYF,TGCAGTGCTAGAGATCCAAGCGGGGGGAGAGAGACCCAGTACTTC
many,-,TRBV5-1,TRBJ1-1,CASHHSRGMNTEAFF,TGCGCCAGCCACCACTCACGGGGGATGAACACTGAAGCTTTCTTT
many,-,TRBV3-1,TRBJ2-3,CASSNGHGGGDTQYF,TGTGCCAGCAGCAACGGCCACGGGGGAGGAGATACGCAGTATTTT
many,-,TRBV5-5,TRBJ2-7,CASSLGQGLYEQYF,TGTGCCAGCAGCTTGGGACAGGGACTCTACGAGCAGTACTTC
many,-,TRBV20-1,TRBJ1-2,CSARDRRKGGDGYTF,TGCAGTGCTAGAGATCGTCGGAAAGGGGGAGATGGCTACACCTTC
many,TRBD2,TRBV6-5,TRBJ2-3,CASSYGGGGALDTQYF,TGTGCCAGCAGTTACGGCGGCGGGGGGGCCCTCGATACGCAGTATTTT
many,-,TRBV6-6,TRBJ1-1,CASSGPGLNTEAFF,TGTGCCAGCAGTGGTCCTGGGCTGAACACTGAAGCTTTCTTT
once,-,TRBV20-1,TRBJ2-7,CSAIRDTTYEQYF,TGCAGTGCTATCCGGGACACCACCTACGAGCAGTACTTC
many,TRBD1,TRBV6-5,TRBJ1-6,CASSYESPGQINSPLHF,TGTGCCAGCAGTTACGAGAGCCCGGGACAGATAAATTCACCCCTCCACTTT
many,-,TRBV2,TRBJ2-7,CASSGTYEQYF,TGTGCCAGCAGTGGGACCTACGAGCAGTACTTC
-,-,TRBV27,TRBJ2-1,CASCTRVSNEQFF,TGTGCCAGCTGTACCCGGGTCTCGAATGAGCAGTTCTTC
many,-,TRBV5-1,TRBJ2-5,CASSLLGVETQYF,TGCGCCAGCAGCTTACTAGGGGTAGAGACCCAGTACTTC
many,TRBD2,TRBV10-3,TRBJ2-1,CAISESSAGGYNEQFF,TGTGCCATCAGTGAGTCTTCAGCGGGGGGATACAATGAGCAGTTCTTC
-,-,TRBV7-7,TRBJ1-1,CASSFIRPRVLEAFF,TGTGCTAGCAGCTTTATCAGGCCCCGGGTACTTGAAGCTTTCTTT
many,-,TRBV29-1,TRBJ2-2,CSAVEGQSTGELFF,TGCAGCGCAGTAGAAGGACAGAGCACCGGGGAGCTGTTTTTT
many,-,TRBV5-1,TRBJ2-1,CASSDSNEQFF,TGCGCCAGCAGCGACAGCAATGAGCAGTTCTTC
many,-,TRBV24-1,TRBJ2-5,CATRGSGETQYF,TGTGCCACCAGGGGGTCGGGGGAGACCCAGTACTTC
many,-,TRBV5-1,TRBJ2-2,CASMGVAERELFF,TGCGCCAGCATGGGGGTAGCAGAGCGTGAGCTGTTTTTT
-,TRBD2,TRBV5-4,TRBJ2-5,CASSLTSGGDNFRETQYF,TGTGCCAGCAGCTTGACTAGCGGGGGAGATAATTTTAGGGAGACCCAGTACTTC
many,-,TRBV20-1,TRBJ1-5,CSAVTRSGNQPQHF,TGCAGTGCTGTGACAAGGTCGGGCAATCAGCCCCAGCATTTT
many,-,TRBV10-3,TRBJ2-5,CAISELLGIQETQYF,TGTGCCATCAGTGAGTTATTAGGAATCCAAGAGACCCAGTACTTC
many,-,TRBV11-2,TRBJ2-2,CADAGTNTGELFF,TGTGCCGACGCCGGGACGAACACCGGGGAGCTGTTTTTT
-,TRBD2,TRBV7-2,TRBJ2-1,CASSMTSGAYNEQFF,TGTGCCAGCAGCATGACTAGCGGGGCTTACAATGAGCAGTTCTTC
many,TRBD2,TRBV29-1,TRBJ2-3,CSVERLAGKLDTQYF,TGCAGCGTCGAGCGGCTAGCGGGGAAGTTAGATACGCAGTATTTT
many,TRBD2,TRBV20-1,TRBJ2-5,CSASGGGGPVSVETQYF,TGCAGTGCTAGTGGCGGCGGGGGGCCCGTTTCTGTCGAGACCCAGTACTTC
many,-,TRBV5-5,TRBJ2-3,CASSQDSVGTDTQYF,TGTGCCAGCAGCCAGGACAGCGTGGGCACAGATACGCAGTATTTT
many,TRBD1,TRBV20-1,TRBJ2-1,CSARGWGQRNEQFF,TGCAGTGCTAGAGGCTGGGGACAGCGTAATGAGCAGTTCTTC
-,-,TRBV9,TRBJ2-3,CASSVAESTDTQYF,TGTGCCAGCAGCGTAGCCGAGTCCACAGATACGCAGTATTTT
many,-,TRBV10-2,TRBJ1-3,CANPGEEGSSGNTIYF,TGCGCCAACCCAGGGGAGGAGGGATCATCTGGAAACACCATATATTTT
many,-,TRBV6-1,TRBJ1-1,CASSISRGNTEAFF,TGTGCCAGCAGTATCTCTAGGGGGAACACTGAAGCTTTCTTT
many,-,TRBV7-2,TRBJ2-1,CASSLAGDNEQFF,TGTGCCAGCAGCTTAGCAGGGGATAATGAGCAGTTCTTC
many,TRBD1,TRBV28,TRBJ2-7,CASSSWTGGEQYF,TGTGCCAGCAGTTCTTGGACAGGCGGCGAGCAGTACTTC
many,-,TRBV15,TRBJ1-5,CATSRDVGGQPQHF,TGTGCCACCAGCAGAGATGTGGGGGGACAGCCCCAGCATTTT
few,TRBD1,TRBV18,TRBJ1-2,CASSPTGGTEGYTF,TGTGCCAGCTCACCAACCGGGGGGACAGAGGGCTACACCTTC
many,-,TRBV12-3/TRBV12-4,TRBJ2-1,CASSFGRANNEQFF,TGTGCCAGCAGTTTCGGCAGGGCAAACAATGAGCAGTTCTTC
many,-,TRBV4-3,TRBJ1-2,CASSQDPGSYYGYTF,TGCGCCAGCAGCCAAGATCCCGGAAGTTACTATGGCTACACCTTC
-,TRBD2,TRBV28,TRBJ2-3,CASSLWVRTSGGERSSTDTQYF,TGTGCCAGCAGTTTATGGGTCAGGACTAGCGGGGGGGAGAGATCTAGCACAGATACGCAGTATTTT
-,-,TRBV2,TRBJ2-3,CTTGRELSTDTQYF,TGTACCACCGGACGGGAGTTAAGCACAGATACGCAGTATTTT
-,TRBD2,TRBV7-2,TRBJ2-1,CASSLGLAGGAGPKYNEQFF,TGTGCCAGCAGCTTAGGGCTAGCGGGGGGGGCGGGTCCCAAATACAATGAGCAGTTCTTC
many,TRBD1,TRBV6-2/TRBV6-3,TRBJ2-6,CASSFLRTGVSGANVLTF,TGTGCCAGCAGTTTTTTGAGGACAGGGGTTTCGGGGGCCAACGTCCTGACTTTC
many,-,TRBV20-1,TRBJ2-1,CSAWTPSSYNEQFF,TGCAGTGCCTGGACACCGAGCTCCTACAATGAGCAGTTCTTC
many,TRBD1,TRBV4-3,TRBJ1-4,CASSRAYGAGDRSGEKLFF,TGCGCCAGCAGCCGAGCGTATGGCGCTGGGGACAGATCCGGTGAAAAACTGTTTTTT
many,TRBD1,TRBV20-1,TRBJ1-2,CSAPGQADGYTF,TGCAGTGCCCCGGGACAGGCTGATGGCTACACCTTC
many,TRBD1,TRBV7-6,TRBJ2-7,CASSAGDSAYEQYF,TGTGCCAGCAGCGCAGGGGACAGTGCCTACGAGCAGTACTTC
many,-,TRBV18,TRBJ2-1,CASLDSVDEQFF,TGTGCCAGCTTAGACAGTGTGGATGAGCAGTTCTTC